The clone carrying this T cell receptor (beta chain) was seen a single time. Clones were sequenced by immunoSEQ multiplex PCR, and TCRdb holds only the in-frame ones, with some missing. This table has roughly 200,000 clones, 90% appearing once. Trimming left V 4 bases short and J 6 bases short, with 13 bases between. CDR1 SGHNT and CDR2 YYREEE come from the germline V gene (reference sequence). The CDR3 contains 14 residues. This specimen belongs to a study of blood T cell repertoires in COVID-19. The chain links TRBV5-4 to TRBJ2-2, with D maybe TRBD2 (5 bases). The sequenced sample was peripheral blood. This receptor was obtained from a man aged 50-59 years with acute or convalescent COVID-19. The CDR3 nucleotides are TGTGCCAGCAGCGTTATATGGGAGCCCGGGGAGCTGTTTTTT. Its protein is CASSVIWEPGELFF. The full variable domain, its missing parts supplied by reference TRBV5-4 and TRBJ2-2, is ETGVTQSPTHLIKTRGQQVTLRCSSQSGHNTVSWYQQALGQGPQFIFQYYREEENGRGNFPPRFSGLQFPNYSSELNVNALELDDSALYLCASSVIWEPGELFFGEGSRLTVL.